This T cell receptor (beta chain) was recovered during a study of blood T cell repertoires in COVID-19 (dated by TCRdb to the early 2020s). Notes on the research overall: Samples from collaborators originated in the United States, Italy and Spain and spanned both the acute and convalescent phases of COVID-19. The material from the prospective study consisted of cDNA or gDNA derived from T cells, B-cell-depleted T cells, or PBMCs. Subjects who had been exposed to COVID-19, were actively infected with it, or had recovered from it provided the deeply sampled blood TCRbeta repertoires that made up the dataset. A freely available public database, intended as a resource for researchers studying the immune response to SARS-CoV-2, is where the repertoires were released. The samples were drawn from two sources: the first 160 participants of the ongoing ImmuneRACE study, and 1,000 to 1,500 subjects contributed by 6 global collaborators. Sample metadata almost always included a de-identified subject ID, COVID-19 status, age in years and sex. Where available, HLA class I and class II types were taken from metadata supplied by the sample provider and were not determined by assay-based typing. Study-wide conclusions, independent of this receptor: How much clinical and demographic metadata was included differed by source and by participant, and the metadata was provided uncurated.

Participants in the prospective study were aged about 18 to 100 years, lived in about two dozen United States geographic areas, and enrolled through a virtual design. In the prospective study, cohorts were assigned on the basis of participant-reported clinical history obtained from a screening survey and a study questionnaire. For ImmuneRACE Cohort 3, a participant was defined as recovered based on two consecutive negative NP/OP PCR tests, clearance by a healthcare professional, or resolution of symptoms. In the prospective study, mobile phlebotomists collected whole blood, serum and a nasopharyngeal or oropharyngeal swab from each participant. Participants in the prospective study had the option to provide additional blood draws and questionnaires over a roughly 2-month period. Before DNA extraction, prospective study blood samples were shipped either frozen or at room temperature. CDR1 and CDR2 are read off the germline V gene (reference sequence) as MNHEY and SMNVEV. The CDR3 runs 16 residues from the cysteine to the phenylalanine. The sequence is cut down to CDR3 DNA, 48 bases in frame from base 1. Relative to germline, V is missing 5 bases and J is missing 10 bases, with 11 bases of the junction outside any gene match.

Turning to this clone: Its antigen is not yet known. It has no much larger one-base neighbor in the sample; base qualities were not kept.

TCRbeta CDR3 regions were amplified from genomic DNA using the immunoSEQ Assay, a bias-controlled multiplex PCR. The published analysis was carried out like this. Within the assay, amplification of reference gene primers was used to estimate how many nucleated cells each sample contained. Sequence reads were collapsed and filtered to measure the absolute abundance of every unique TCRbeta CDR3 rearrangement. For each sample, productive Simpson clonality was calculated as the square root of Simpson's diversity index across productive rearrangements. The table comes from immuneACCESS by way of TCRdb, which keeps in-frame sequences with V and J called. Part of the clones is missing from these tables; in studies checked, under half for an unresolved V gene and the rest for unknown reasons. D and trimming come from the DNA, and the V and J calls and clone size come from that table. The sample table holds about 480,000 clones, of which about 85% were seen once. The biggest ten clones account for 8.3% of the sample.

Recombination linked TRBV27 to TRBJ2-1; TRBD2 aligns with 13 central bases. The clonotype originates from a woman aged 55-75 years who had recovered from COVID-19. The sample was PBMCs or T cells enriched from blood (not recorded which). The sequenced DNA: TGTGCCAGCAGTCATCCGACTAGCGGGGGGCCCAGAGAGCAGTTCTTC. It translates as CASSHPTSGGPREQFF.